This T cell receptor (beta chain) appears in the sequencing data of a study of T cell responses to AZD1222 COVID-19 vaccine. The germline CDR1 and CDR2 sequences are MGHRA and YSYEKL. V was trimmed by 4 bases and J by 6 bases, leaving 12 bases between them. The CDR3 spans 13 residues. The table came from immunoSEQ multiplex PCR; TCRdb's copy has only in-frame clones and leaves some out. Of about 120,000 clones detected, roughly 84% appear once; the ten largest clones hold around 17%. The material sequenced was peripheral blood, taken 28 days after the second AZD1222 dose. The clonotype was recovered from an adult who received the AZD1222 COVID-19 vaccine. The chain recombines TRBV4-1 with TRBJ1-1, with no clear D. CDR3 nucleotide sequence: TGCGCCAGCAGCCCGAGAGAGCGTCCTGAAGCTTTCTTT. Translating it yields CASSPRERPEAFF.